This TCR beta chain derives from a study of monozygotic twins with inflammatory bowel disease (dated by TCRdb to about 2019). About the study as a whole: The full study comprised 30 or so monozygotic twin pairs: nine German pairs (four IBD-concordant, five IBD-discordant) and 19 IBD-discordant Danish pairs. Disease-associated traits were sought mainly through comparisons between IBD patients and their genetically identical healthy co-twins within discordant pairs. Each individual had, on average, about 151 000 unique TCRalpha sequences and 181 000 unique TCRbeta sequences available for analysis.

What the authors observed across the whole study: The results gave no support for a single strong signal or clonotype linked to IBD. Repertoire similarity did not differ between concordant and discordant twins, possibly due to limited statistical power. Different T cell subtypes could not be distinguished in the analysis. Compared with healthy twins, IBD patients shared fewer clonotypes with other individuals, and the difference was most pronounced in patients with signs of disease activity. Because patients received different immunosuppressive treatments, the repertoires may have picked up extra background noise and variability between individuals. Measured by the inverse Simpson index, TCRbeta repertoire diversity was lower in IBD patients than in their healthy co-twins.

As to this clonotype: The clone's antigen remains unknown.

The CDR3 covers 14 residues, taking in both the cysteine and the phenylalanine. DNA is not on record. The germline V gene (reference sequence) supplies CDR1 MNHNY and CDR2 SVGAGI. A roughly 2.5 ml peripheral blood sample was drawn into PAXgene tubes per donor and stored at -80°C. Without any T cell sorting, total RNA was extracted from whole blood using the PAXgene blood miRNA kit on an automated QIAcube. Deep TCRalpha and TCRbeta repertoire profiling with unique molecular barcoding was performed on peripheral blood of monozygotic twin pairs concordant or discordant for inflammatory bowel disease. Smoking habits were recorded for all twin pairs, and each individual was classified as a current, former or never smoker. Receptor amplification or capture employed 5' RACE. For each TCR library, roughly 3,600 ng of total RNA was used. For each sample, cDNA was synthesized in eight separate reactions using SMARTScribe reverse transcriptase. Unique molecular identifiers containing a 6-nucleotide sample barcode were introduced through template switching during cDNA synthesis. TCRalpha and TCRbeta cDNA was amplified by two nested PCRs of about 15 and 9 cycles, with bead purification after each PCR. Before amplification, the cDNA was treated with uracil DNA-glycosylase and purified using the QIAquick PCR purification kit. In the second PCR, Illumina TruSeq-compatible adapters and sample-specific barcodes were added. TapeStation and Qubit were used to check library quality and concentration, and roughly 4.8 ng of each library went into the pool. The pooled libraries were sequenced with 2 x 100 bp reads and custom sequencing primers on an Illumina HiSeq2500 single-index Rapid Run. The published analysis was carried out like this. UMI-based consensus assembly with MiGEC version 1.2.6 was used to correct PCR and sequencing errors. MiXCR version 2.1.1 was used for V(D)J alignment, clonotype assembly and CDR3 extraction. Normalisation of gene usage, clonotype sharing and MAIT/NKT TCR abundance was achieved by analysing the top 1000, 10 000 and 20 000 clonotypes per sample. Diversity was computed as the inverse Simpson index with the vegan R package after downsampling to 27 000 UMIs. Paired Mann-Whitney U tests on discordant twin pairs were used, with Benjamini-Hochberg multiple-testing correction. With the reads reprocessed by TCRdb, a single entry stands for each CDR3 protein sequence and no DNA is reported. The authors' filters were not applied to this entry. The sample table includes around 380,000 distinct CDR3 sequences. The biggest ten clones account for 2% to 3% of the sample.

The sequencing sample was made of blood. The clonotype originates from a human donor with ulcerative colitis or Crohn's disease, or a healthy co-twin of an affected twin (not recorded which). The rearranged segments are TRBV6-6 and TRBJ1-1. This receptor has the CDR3 CASSYGRSNTEAFF.